A single sample gave rise to the 2 T cell receptor beta chains below, sequenced in a study of T cell repertoires and Cas9 in healthy adults. Produced via immunoSEQ multiplex PCR; TCRdb's table is partial and in-frame only. The data contain over 14,000 clones, roughly 89% of them singletons. Sequenced: Tregs (CD4+, CD25+, CD127-, CD137-, CD154-) from PBMCs; culture status not recorded. The receptors here all came from a human donor in good health.

V gene TRBV11-1 combines with J gene TRBJ2-1, with TRBD2 as a possible D gene (6 bases). V lost 3 bases, J lost 5 bases, and 11 bases lay in between. The CDR3 is 14 amino acids. In germline, CDR1 is SGHAT, CDR2 FQDESV (reference sequence). The CDR3 region is CASSFGGSHNEQFF. CDR3 in DNA: TGTGCCAGCAGCTTTGGGGGGAGCCACAATGAGCAGTTCTTC.

V and J are TRBV6-6 and TRBJ1-4, with D possibly TRBD1 on 6 matching bases. Germline CDR1 is MNHNY and CDR2 is SVGAGI (reference sequence). This CDR3 is 14 amino acids long. V lost 5 bases to trimming and J lost 7 bases, with 14 bases between them. This chain's CDR3 is CASSPPGGLEKLFF. The CDR3 DNA reads TGTGCCAGCAGTCCACCTGGGGGGCTTGAAAAACTGTTTTTT.